This is a list of T cell receptor beta chains from one sample in a study of PD-1 blockade in classical Hodgkin lymphoma. Produced via immunoSEQ multiplex PCR; TCRdb's table is partial and in-frame only. The sample has tens of thousands of clones, 81% seen once. Material: peripheral blood mononuclear cells (PBMCs), obtained before the fourth cycle of nivolumab. The receptors stem from a human donor with classical Hodgkin lymphoma. Both conserved end residues are part of each CDR3. A D gene is named only where the DNA matches it firmly. Only some rows state a clone size, as once, few, many or a class for expanded clones.

J gene: TRBJ2-1; D gene: TRBD2; V gene: TRBV5-1; clone size: .; CDR3 protein: CASSAGGPWNEQFF; CDR3 DNA: TGCGCCAGCAGCGCGGGGGGGCCGTGGAATGAGCAGTTCTTC
J gene: TRBJ1-5; D gene: TRBD1; V gene: TRBV5-5; clone size: .; CDR3 protein: CASSLQGGHSNQPQHF; CDR3 DNA: TGTGCCAGCAGCTTGCAGGGGGGACATAGCAATCAGCCCCAGCATTTT
J gene: TRBJ2-5; D gene: .; V gene: TRBV29-1; clone size: .; CDR3 protein: CSVDGQFQETQYF; CDR3 DNA: TGCAGCGTTGATGGGCAGTTCCAAGAGACCCAGTACTTC
J gene: TRBJ2-5; D gene: TRBD1; V gene: TRBV5-1; clone size: medium-sized; CDR3 protein: CASSGTGDRVETQYF; CDR3 DNA: TGCGCCAGCAGCGGGACAGGGGATCGGGTAGAGACCCAGTACTTC
J gene: TRBJ2-5; D gene: .; V gene: TRBV7-7; clone size: .; CDR3 protein: CASSLGRPPQETQYF; CDR3 DNA: TGTGCCAGCAGCTTAGGGCGTCCCCCGCAAGAGACCCAGTACTTC
J gene: TRBJ2-1; D gene: .; V gene: TRBV6-6; clone size: .; CDR3 protein: CASSYAPSDSYNEQFF; CDR3 DNA: TGTGCCAGCAGTTACGCTCCTTCGGACTCCTACAATGAGCAGTTCTTC
J gene: TRBJ2-5; D gene: TRBD2; V gene: TRBV15; clone size: .; CDR3 protein: CATSRKMHSASGQETQYF; CDR3 DNA: TGTGCCACCAGCAGAAAGATGCATAGCGCTAGCGGCCAAGAGACCCAGTACTTC
J gene: TRBJ2-6; D gene: TRBD1; V gene: TRBV5-4; clone size: .; CDR3 protein: CASRPGTGGSGANVLTF; CDR3 DNA: TGTGCCAGCAGGCCCGGGACAGGGGGTTCTGGGGCCAACGTCCTGACTTTC
J gene: TRBJ2-7; D gene: TRBD1; V gene: TRBV7-6; clone size: .; CDR3 protein: CASSTGQGNEQYF; CDR3 DNA: TGTGCCAGCAGCACAGGACAGGGCAACGAGCAGTACTTC
J gene: TRBJ2-5; D gene: .; V gene: TRBV4-2; clone size: .; CDR3 protein: CASSQWDQETQYF; CDR3 DNA: TGTGCCAGCAGCCAATGGGACCAAGAGACCCAGTACTTC
J gene: TRBJ1-2; D gene: .; V gene: TRBV19; clone size: .; CDR3 protein: CASNEGPNYGYTF; CDR3 DNA: TGTGCCAGTAACGAGGGACCTAACTATGGCTACACCTTC